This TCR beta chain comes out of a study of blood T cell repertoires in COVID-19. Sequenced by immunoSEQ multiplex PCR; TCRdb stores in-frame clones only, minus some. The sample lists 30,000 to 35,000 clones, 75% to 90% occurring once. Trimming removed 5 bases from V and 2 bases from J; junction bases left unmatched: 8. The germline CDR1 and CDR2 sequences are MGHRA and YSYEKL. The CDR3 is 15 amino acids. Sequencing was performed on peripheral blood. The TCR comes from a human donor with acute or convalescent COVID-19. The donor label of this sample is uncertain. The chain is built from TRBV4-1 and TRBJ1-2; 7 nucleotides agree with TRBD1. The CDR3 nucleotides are TGCGCCAGCAGCGATTGGTTGACAGGGAACTATGGCTACACCTTC. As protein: CASSDWLTGNYGYTF.